This T cell receptor beta chain was identified during a study of shared clonotypes between healthy human individuals. The overall study: Three plates were used per donor for CD4 naive, three for CD4 memory, two for CD8 naive and one for CD8 memory. Study conclusions and caveats: Blood alone was sampled, and tissue repertoires likely differ.

In the case of this clone: Its specificity is unknown.

Sorted-subset replicate PCRs used 200 ng of genomic DNA. This amount corresponded to some 32,000 T cell genomes. In the original workflow: Junction-only immunoSEQ data arrived without quality scores, meaning filtering differed. Using immunoSEQ multiplex PCR, the repertoire was profiled, and TCRdb retains in-frame clones only, with some absent. V and J calls and clone size are copied from that table; D and trimming were computed from the DNA. This table holds 1.6 million or so clones, just under 99% found once. The source of this sequence is a man aged 30 to 45 in good health. The sample comprised naive CD4+ T cells sorted from blood. Noted subset: CD45RA+ positively selected.

CDR3: CATSREGGTQYF. Written as DNA, the CDR3 is TGTGCCACCAGCAGAGAAGGTGGTACGCAGTATTTT. The V call is TRBV15, the J call TRBJ2-3; D not resolved. The germline V gene encodes CDR1 LNHNV and CDR2 YYDKDF (reference sequence). Trimming took off 0 bases at V and 8 bases at J, with 6 bases between the two ends. The CDR3 runs to 12 residues.